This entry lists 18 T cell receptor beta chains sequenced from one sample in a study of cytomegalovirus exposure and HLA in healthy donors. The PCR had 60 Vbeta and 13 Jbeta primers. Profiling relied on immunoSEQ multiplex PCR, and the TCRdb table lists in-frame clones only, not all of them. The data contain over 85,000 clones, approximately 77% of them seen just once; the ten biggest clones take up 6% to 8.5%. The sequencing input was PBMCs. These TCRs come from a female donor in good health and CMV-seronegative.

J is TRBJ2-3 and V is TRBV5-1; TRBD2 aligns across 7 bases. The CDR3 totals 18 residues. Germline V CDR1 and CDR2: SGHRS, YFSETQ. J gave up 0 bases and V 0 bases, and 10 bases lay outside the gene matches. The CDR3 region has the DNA TGCGCCAGCAGCTTGGTGACGGGGGGACTAAAGAGCACAGATACGCAGTATTTT. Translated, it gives CASSLVTGGLKSTDTQYF.

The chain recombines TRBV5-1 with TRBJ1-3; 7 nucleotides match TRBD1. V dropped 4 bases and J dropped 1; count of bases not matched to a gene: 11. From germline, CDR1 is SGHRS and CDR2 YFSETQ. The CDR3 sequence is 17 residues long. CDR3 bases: TGCGCCAGCAGCCGCTCCGGGACAGAAAAGTCTGGAAACACCATATATTTT. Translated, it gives CASSRSGTEKSGNTIYF.

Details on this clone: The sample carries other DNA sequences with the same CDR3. CDR3 residues: CASSIDGRNTGELFF. CDR3 DNA: TGTGCCAGTAGTATAGACGGGAGAAACACCGGGGAGCTGTTTTTT. The V call is TRBV19, the J call TRBJ2-2, with D perhaps matching TRBD2 (6 bases). Germline V gives CDR1 LNHDA, CDR2 SQIVND (reference sequence). With 0 bases removed from V and 2 bases from J, the gap between germline ends came to 7 bases. The CDR3 loop spans 15 amino acids.

The CDR3 coding sequence is TGTGCCAGCAGCACCCCGGGACTTTCTTTAGGAAACACCATATATTTT. This codes for CASSTPGLSLGNTIYF. The rearrangement uses TRBV5-6 and TRBJ1-3; tentative D call: TRBD1 (5 bases). This CDR3 is built from 16 residues. Between the trimmed V and J ends, which lost 4 bases and 4 bases, there was a span of 18 bases. Germline lookup yields CDR1 SGHDT and CDR2 YYEEEE. Supplemented by reference TRBV5-6 and TRBJ1-3, the full variable domain reads DAGVTQSPTHLIKTRGQQVTLRCSPKSGHDTVSWYQQALGQGPQFIFQYYEEEERQRGNFPDRFSGHQFPNYSSELNVNALLLGDSALYLCASSTPGLSLGNTIYFGEGSWLTVV.

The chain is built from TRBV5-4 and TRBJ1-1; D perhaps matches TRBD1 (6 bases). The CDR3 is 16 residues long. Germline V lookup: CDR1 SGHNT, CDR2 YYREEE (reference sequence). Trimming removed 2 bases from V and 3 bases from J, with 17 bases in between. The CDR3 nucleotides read TGTGCCAGCAGCTTATCCTCAGGGGTGCGGGACACTGAAGCTTTCTTT. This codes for CASSLSSGVRDTEAFF. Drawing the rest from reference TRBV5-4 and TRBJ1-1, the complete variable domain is ETGVTQSPTHLIKTRGQQVTLRCSSQSGHNTVSWYQQALGQGPQFIFQYYREEENGRGNFPPRFSGLQFPNYSSELNVNALELDDSALYLCASSLSSGVRDTEAFFGQGTRLTVV.

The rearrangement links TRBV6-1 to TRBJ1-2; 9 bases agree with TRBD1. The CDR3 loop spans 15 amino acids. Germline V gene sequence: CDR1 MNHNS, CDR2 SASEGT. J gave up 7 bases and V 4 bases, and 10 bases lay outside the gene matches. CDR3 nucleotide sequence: TGTGCCAGCAGTGGGGTCGGGACAGGGTTAACTGGCTACACCTTC. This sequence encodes CASSGVGTGLTGYTF.

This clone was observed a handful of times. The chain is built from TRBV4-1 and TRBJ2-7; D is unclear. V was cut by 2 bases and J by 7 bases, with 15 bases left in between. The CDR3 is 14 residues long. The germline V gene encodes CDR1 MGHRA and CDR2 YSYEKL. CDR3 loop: CASSQRLALLEQYF. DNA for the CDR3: TGCGCCAGCAGCCAAAGACTGGCACTTTTAGAGCAGTACTTC.

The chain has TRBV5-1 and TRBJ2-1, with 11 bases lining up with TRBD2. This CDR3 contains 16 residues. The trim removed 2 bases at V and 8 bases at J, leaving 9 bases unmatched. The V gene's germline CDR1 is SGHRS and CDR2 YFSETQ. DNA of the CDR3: TGCGCCAGCAGCTTATTAGCGGGGGGGGGAATTTATGAGCAGTTCTTC. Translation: CASSLLAGGGIYEQFF.

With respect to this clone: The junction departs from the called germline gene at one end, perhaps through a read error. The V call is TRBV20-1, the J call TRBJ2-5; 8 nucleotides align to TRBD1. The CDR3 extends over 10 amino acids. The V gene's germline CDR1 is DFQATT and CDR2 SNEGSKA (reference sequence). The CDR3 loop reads CSASRTGPNF. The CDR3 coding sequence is TGCAGTGCTAGTAGGACAGGGCCAAACTTC.

The CDR3 nucleotides are TGCAGTGCTACCAGCGATGAGCAGTTCTTC. Protein product: CSATSDEQFF. The rearrangement uses TRBV20-1 and TRBJ2-1; D unresolved. Trimming pared 4 bases from V and 8 bases from J, leaving 6 bases between. The germline V gene has CDR1 DFQATT and CDR2 SNEGSKA (reference sequence). The CDR3 runs 10 residues.

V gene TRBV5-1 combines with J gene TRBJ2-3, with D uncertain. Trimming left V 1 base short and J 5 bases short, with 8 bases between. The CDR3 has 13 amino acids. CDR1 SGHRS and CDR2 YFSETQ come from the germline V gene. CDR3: CASSLSRVDTQYF. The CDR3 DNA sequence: TGCGCCAGCAGCTTGTCCCGGGTAGATACGCAGTATTTT.

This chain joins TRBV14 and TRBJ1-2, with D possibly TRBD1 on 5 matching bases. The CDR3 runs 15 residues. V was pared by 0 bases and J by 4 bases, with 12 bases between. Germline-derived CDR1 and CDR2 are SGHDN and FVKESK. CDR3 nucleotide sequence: TGTGCCAGCAGCCAAGAGCGGGACGACCTCTATGGCTACACCTTC. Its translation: CASSQERDDLYGYTF.

CDR3 loop: CASSRGESYGYTF. DNA for the CDR3: TGTGCCAGCAGCCGCGGGGAATCTTATGGCTACACCTTC. J is TRBJ1-2 and V is TRBV5-4; D is unresolved. Germline loops: CDR1 SGHNT, CDR2 YYREEE (reference sequence). This CDR3 region has 13 residues. V gave up 4 bases and J gave up 5 bases, with 12 bases separating them.

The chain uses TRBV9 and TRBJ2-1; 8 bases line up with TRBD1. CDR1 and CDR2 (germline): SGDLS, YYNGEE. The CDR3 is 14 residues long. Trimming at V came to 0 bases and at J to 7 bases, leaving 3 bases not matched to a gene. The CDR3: CASSVVDRANEQFF. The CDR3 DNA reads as TGTGCCAGCAGCGTAGTGGACAGGGCGAATGAGCAGTTCTTC.

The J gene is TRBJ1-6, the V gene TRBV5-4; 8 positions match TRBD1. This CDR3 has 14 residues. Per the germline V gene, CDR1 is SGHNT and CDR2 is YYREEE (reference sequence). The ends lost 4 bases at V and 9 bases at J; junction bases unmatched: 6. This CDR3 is CASSDRRGRSPLHF. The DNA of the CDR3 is TGTGCCAGCAGCGACCGCAGGGGGCGTTCACCCCTCCACTTT.

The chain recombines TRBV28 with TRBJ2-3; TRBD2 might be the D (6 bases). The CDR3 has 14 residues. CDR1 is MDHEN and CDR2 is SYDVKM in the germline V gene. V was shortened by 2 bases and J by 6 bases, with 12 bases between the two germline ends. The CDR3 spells CASSLGGRADTQYF. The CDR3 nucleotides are TGTGCCAGCAGTTTAGGAGGGAGAGCTGATACGCAGTATTTT. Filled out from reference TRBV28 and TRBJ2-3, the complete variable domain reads DVKVTQSSRYLVKRTGEKVFLECVQDMDHENMFWYRQDPGLGLRLIYFSYDVKMKEKGDIPEGYSVSREKKERFSLILESASTNQTSMYLCASSLGGRADTQYFGPGTRLTVL.

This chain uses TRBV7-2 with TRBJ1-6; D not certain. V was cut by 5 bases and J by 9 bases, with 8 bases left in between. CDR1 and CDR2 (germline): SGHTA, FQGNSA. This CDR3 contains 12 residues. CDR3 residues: CASSPPSSPLHF. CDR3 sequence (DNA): TGTGCCAGCAGCCCCCCTAGTTCACCCCTCCACTTT.

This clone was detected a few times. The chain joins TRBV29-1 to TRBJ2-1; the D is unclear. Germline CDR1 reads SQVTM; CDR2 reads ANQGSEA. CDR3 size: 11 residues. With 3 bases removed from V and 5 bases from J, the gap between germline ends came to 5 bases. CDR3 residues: CSVEANNEQFF. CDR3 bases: TGCAGCGTTGAGGCCAACAATGAGCAGTTCTTC.